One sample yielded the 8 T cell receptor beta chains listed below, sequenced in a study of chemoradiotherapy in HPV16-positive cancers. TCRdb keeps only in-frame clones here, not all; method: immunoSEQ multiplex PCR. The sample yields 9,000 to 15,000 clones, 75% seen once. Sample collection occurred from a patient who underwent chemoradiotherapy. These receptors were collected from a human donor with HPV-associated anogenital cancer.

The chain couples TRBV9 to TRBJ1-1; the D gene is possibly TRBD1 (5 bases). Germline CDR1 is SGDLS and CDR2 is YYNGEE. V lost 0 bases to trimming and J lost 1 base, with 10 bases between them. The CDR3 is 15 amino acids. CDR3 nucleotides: TGTGCCAGCAGCGTAGCTTGGGGACCGAACACTGAAGCTTTCTTT. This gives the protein CASSVAWGPNTEAFF.

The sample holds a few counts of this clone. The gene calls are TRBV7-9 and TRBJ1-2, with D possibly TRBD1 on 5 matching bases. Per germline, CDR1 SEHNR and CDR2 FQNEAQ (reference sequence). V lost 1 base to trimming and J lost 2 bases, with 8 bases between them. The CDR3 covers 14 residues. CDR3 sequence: CASSLVRQNYGYTF. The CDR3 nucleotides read TGTGCCAGCAGCTTAGTAAGACAGAACTATGGCTACACCTTC.

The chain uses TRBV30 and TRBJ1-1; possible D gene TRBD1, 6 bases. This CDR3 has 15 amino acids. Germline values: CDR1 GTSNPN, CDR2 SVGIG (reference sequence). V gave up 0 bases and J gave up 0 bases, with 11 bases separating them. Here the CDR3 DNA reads TGTGCCTGGAGTGTCTGGGACACATTGAACACTGAAGCTTTCTTT. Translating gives CAWSVWDTLNTEAFF.

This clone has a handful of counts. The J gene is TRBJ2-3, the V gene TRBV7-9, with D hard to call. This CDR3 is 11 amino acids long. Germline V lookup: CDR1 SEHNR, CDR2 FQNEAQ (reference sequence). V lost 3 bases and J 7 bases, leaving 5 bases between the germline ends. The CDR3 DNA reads TGTGCCAGCAGCTTTCGCTATACGCAGTATTTT. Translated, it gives CASSFRYTQYF.

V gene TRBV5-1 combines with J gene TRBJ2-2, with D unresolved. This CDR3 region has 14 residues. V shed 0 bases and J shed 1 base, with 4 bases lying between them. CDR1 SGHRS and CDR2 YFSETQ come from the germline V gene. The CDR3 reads CASSLEGNTGELFF. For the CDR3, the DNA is TGCGCCAGCAGCTTGGAAGGGAACACCGGGGAGCTGTTTTTT.

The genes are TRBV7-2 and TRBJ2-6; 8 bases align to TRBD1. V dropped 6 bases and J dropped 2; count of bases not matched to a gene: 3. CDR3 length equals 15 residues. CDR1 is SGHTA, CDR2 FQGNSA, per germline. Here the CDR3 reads CASRADRAGANVLTF. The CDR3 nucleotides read TGTGCCAGCAGAGCGGACAGGGCTGGGGCCAACGTCCTGACTTTC. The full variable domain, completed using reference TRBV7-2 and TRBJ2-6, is GAGVSQSPSNKVTEKGKDVELRCDPISGHTALYWYRQSLGQGLEFLIYFQGNSAPDKSGLPSDRFSAERTGGSVSTLTIQRTQQEDSAVYLCASRADRAGANVLTFGAGSRLTVL.

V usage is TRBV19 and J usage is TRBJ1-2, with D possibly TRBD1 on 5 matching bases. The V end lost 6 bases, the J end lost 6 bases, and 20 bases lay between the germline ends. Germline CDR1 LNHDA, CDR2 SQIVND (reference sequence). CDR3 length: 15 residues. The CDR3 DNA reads TGTGCCAGTAGACGGGACGGGATGTTTTCTCATGGCTACACCTTC. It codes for CASRRDGMFSHGYTF.

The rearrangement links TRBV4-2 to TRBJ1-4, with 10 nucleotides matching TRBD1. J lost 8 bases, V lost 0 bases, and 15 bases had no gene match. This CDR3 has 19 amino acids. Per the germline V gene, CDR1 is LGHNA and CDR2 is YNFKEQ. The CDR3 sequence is CASSQDGTGAGALSEKLFF. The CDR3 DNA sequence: TGTGCCAGCAGCCAAGACGGGACAGGGGCCGGAGCCCTAAGCGAAAAACTGTTTTTT.